Listed below are T cell receptor beta chains from one sample, sequenced in a study of naive and memory T cell subsets. MiXCR was run by TCRdb on the UMI-ligation and nested PCR reads, yielding one entry per CDR3 protein. Of roughly 140,000 distinct CDR3 sequences detected, 15% to 20% appear once; the ten largest clones hold 0.6% to 0.8%. Material for sequencing was naive CD8+ T cells from blood. These receptor sequences come from a human donor in good health. CDR3s include the opening cysteine and the closing phenylalanine or tryptophan. D genes are given only for firm matches. For some rows the clone size is stated as once, few or many, or as a class when expanded; others skip it.

TRBV20-1	TRBD2	NA	TRBJ2-1	TGCAGTGCTAGAGATGTTTCACGGGAGGTACATGAGCAGTTCTTC	CSARDVSREVHEQFF
TRBV20-1	TRBD1	few	TRBJ2-2	TGCAGTGCTAGAGATGGGACAGGTCCGAACACCGGGGAGCTGTTTTTT	CSARDGTGPNTGELFF
TRBV6-5	TRBD2	few	TRBJ2-5	TGTGCCAGCAGCCCGGTTGGGGGAGGGGTCCAAGAGACCCAGTACTTC	CASSPVGGGVQETQYF
TRBV28	NA	once	TRBJ2-5	TGTGCCAGCAGTTCCCTTTGGGGAGAGAGACAAGAGTCCCAGTACTTC	CASSSLWGERQESQYF
TRBV27	NA	few	TRBJ1-6	TGTGCCAGCAGGACCCTGGACCGACCCCTCCACTTT	CASRTLDRPLHF
TRBV27	TRBD1	NA	TRBJ2-3	TGTGCCAGCAGACTCAAACAGGGGGGTGTGCCAGATACGCAGTATTTT	CASRLKQGGVPDTQYF
TRBV6-1	NA	once	TRBJ1-4	TGTGCCAGCAGTGAAGGTGAGACAGCGAATGAAAAACTGTTTTTT	CASSEGETANEKLFF
TRBV28	TRBD2	few	TRBJ2-3	TGTGCCAGCAGTTTACAGTCTAGCGGGAGTCAAGATACGCAGTATTTT	CASSLQSSGSQDTQYF
TRBV7-9	NA	NA	TRBJ2-1	TGTGCCAGCAGCTTAATGGCGAACACGAACTACAATGAGCAGTTCTTC	CASSLMANTNYNEQFF
TRBV6-5	NA	NA	TRBJ2-5	TGTGCCAGCAGTTACATTTACGAGCAGGGCCAAGAGACCCAGTACTTC	CASSYIYEQGQETQYF
TRBV7-8	TRBD2	NA	TRBJ2-3	TGTGCCAGCAGCTCCATAGCGGGGGGTATCACAGATACGCAGTATTTT	CASSSIAGGITDTQYF
TRBV28	TRBD2	few	TRBJ2-5	TGTGCCAGCAGCCACGAGGAGCGGGAGTCAGAGACCCAGTACTTC	CASSHEERESETQYF
TRBV9	TRBD2	NA	TRBJ2-7	TGTGCCAGCAGCGTAGGTAGCGGGTTTTTGTACGAGCAGTACTTC	CASSVGSGFLYEQYF
TRBV10-2	TRBD2	NA	TRBJ2-3	TGCGCCAGCAGGGTACTTGTGGCGGGAGCCGGAGATACGCAGTATTTT	CASRVLVAGAGDTQYF
TRBV5-1	NA	few	TRBJ2-3	TGCGCCAGCAGCTTGGGTGAGGGGACAGATACGCAGTATTTT	CASSLGEGTDTQYF
TRBV5-4	TRBD2	few	TRBJ2-5	TGTGCCAGCAGATCGGGACTAGCGGGAGAGACCCAGTACTTC	CASRSGLAGETQYF
TRBV6-6	NA	NA	TRBJ1-5	TGTGCCAGCAGTTATCGGGGGGCAAATAGCAATCAGCCCCAGCATTTT	CASSYRGANSNQPQHF
TRBV4-1	TRBD2	NA	TRBJ2-1	TGCGCCAGCAGCCCCCCAAGCGGGATCACCTACAATGAGCAGTTCTTC	CASSPPSGITYNEQFF
TRBV12-5	TRBD1	NA	TRBJ1-1	TGTGCTAGTGGCTCCCGGGACAGGGAGGGCACTGAAGCTTTCTTT	CASGSRDREGTEAFF
TRBV13	NA	few	TRBJ1-1	TGTGCCAGCAGCTCCCGACAGGAGAACACTGAAGCTTTCTTT	CASSSRQENTEAFF
TRBV27	NA	many	TRBJ1-1	TGTGCCAGCAGTTTACTGGCGGCGGAGAACACTGAAGCTTTCTTT	CASSLLAAENTEAFF
TRBV5-4	NA	NA	TRBJ2-1	TGTGCCAGCAGCGCATCTAGCGTCTCCTACAATGAGCAGTTCTTC	CASSASSVSYNEQFF
TRBV12-3/TRBV12-4	TRBD2	NA	TRBJ2-5	TGTGCCAGCAGCACTGTGGCTAGCGGGAGATTAATGGAGACCCAGTACTTC	CASSTVASGRLMETQYF
TRBV28	TRBD2	few	TRBJ2-2	TGTGCCAGCTCCCTTTGGGGTAGCGGGAGGGCGGATACCGGGGAGCTGTTTTTT	CASSLWGSGRADTGELFF
TRBV28	NA	few	TRBJ2-6	TGTGCCAGCAGTTTTCCGGTGGGGCTCGGGACTTCCTCTGGGGCCAACGTCCTGACTTTC	CASSFPVGLGTSSGANVLTF
TRBV27	NA	few	TRBJ2-7	TGTGCCAGCAGTTTATCGGAGTCTTACGAGCAGTACTTC	CASSLSESYEQYF
TRBV9	NA	few	TRBJ2-3	TGTGCCAGCAGCGTAGGGATAGATACGCAGTATTTT	CASSVGIDTQYF
TRBV27	NA	NA	TRBJ1-5	TGTGCCAGCAGTTTATGGTGGAGTCAGCCCCAGCATTTT	CASSLWWSQPQHF
TRBV6-1	NA	few	TRBJ2-7	TGTGCCAGCAGTGAAGGGGTGGTAGTGAACGAGCAGTACTTC	CASSEGVVVNEQYF
TRBV6-5	TRBD1	NA	TRBJ2-7	TGTGCCAGCAGTTTAACCCGGGACAGTTTTCAAGATAACAAGCAGTACTTC	CASSLTRDSFQDNKQYF
TRBV6-5	TRBD2	few	TRBJ2-7	TGTGCCAGCAGTATTAGCGGGAGTTCGGCCTACGAGCAGTACTTC	CASSISGSSAYEQYF
TRBV29-1	NA	few	TRBJ2-1	TGCAGCGTTGAAAGGGGTTATGAGCAGTTCTTC	CSVERGYEQFF
TRBV7-9	NA	NA	TRBJ2-7	TGTGCCAGCAGCTCAACTATGGGGATGAAGGACGAGCAGTACTTC	CASSSTMGMKDEQYF
TRBV6-2/TRBV6-3	NA	few	TRBJ2-1	TGTGCCAGCAGCAAGACAGGCTCCTACAATGAGCAGTTCTTC	CASSKTGSYNEQFF
TRBV29-1	NA	few	TRBJ2-7	TGCAGCGTTGTCTGGGAAGGGCACTACGAGCAGTACTTC	CSVVWEGHYEQYF
TRBV7-2	TRBD2	few	TRBJ2-1	TGTGCCAGCAGCTTAGGGACTAGCGGAGGCTGGGAGCAGTTCTTC	CASSLGTSGGWEQFF
TRBV9	NA	NA	TRBJ2-3	TGTGCCAGCAGCGTAGGGCCCCCTGGGAGGACAGATACGCAGTATTTT	CASSVGPPGRTDTQYF
TRBV7-9	NA	NA	TRBJ1-2	TGTGCCAGTGGAGGGGCGTATATCTATGGCTACACCTTC	CASGGAYIYGYTF
TRBV10-3	TRBD2	NA	TRBJ2-1	TGTGCCATCATGGAGACTAGCGGCCCCTACAATGAGCAGTTCTTC	CAIMETSGPYNEQFF
TRBV5-4	TRBD1	NA	TRBJ2-5	TGTGCCAGCAGCAAGACAGGGGGCTTAACGGGAGAGACCCAGTACTTC	CASSKTGGLTGETQYF
TRBV6-2/TRBV6-3	TRBD1	NA	TRBJ1-1	TGTGCCAGCAGTTACCCGCTTTTCCCGCCCCAGGGGGCATGGAGCACTGAAGCTTTCTTT	CASSYPLFPPQGAWSTEAFF
TRBV27	NA	NA	TRBJ1-5	TGTGCCAGCAGTTTATTTGGAGGGCTGTTGGATCAGCCCCAGCATTTT	CASSLFGGLLDQPQHF
TRBV5-1	NA	few	TRBJ2-3	TGCGCCAGCAGCTTGGTCGGTGAAGAGGAGCAGGGAGATACGCAGTATTTT	CASSLVGEEEQGDTQYF
TRBV28	TRBD1	NA	TRBJ1-2	TGTGCCAGCAGTTTATCCACGACAGGGGTTCTCGGCTACACCTTC	CASSLSTTGVLGYTF
TRBV14	TRBD2	NA	TRBJ2-5	TGTGCCAGCAGCCAAGACTGGGGGCTAGCGGGAGCGGTGACCCAGTACTTC	CASSQDWGLAGAVTQYF
TRBV30	TRBD1	NA	TRBJ2-7	TGTGCCTGGAGTGTAGGGACAGGGGGTATCGACGAGCAGTACTTC	CAWSVGTGGIDEQYF
TRBV13	NA	few	TRBJ2-3	TGTGCCAGCAGCTTGTTAGGTGATACGCAGTATTTT	CASSLLGDTQYF
TRBV2	NA	few	TRBJ2-7	TGTGCCAGCATAGGTCGGCGCGCCCCCTACGAGCAGTACTTC	CASIGRRAPYEQYF